This T cell receptor (beta chain) was observed in a study of T cells in Graves' hyperthyroidism and ophthalmopathy. This clonotype has only a few counts. Hyperthyroidism, newly diagnosed and lasting under 2 months, affected patients aged 18 to 65. Using RNA transcripts as the source, TCR beta CDR3 regions were amplified. A first-round RT-PCR of the TCR CDR3 used the HTBI primer set. TCRdb reprocessed the multiplex PCR reads via MiXCR and lists one record per CDR3 protein. The table shows fewer than 250,000 distinct CDR3 sequences, with 17% occurring only once. CDR3 length: 17 residues. Germline V CDR1 and CDR2: SEHNR, FQNEAQ (reference sequence). The V and J ends lost 5 bases and 1 base respectively, with 18 bases between them.

The source is a man aged 45-60 years with Graves' hyperthyroidism. Sequencing input: blood. The V gene is TRBV7-9, the J gene TRBJ1-5; D gene uncertain. CDR3 sequence (DNA): TGTGCCAGCAGCGTAGGTGCCCTGGGAAGGAGCAATCAGCCCCAGCATTTT. Encoded protein: CASSVGALGRSNQPQHF.